The clone carrying this TCR beta chain was detected a few times. The data are from a study of T-cell memory formation after mild COVID-19. Deletions cut 9 bases from V and 7 bases from J, with 11 bases between. Germline CDR1 MNHNS, CDR2 SASEGT. The CDR3 contains 11 residues. TCRdb independently ran MiXCR on the 5' RACE reads; one entry per CDR3 protein. The sample contains about 180,000 distinct CDR3 sequences, around 15% of which appear only once. The chain carries TRBV6-1 and TRBJ2-3; no clear D gene. The sequence was obtained from an adult woman who had mild COVID-19 (a few samples of this study predate the infection). Cell type and time point are not known. Material: PBMCs or a T cell subset sorted from them (not recorded which). CDR3 residues: CARESRNTQYF. The CDR3 bases are TGTGCCAGGGAGAGTAGGAATACGCAGTATTTT.